This T cell receptor (beta chain) was found in a study of blood T cell repertoires in COVID-19. Across the whole study: PBMCs, B-cell-depleted T cells, or T cells provided the cDNA or gDNA that made up the material.

The authors' processing: The authors estimated nucleated cell counts from reference gene primer amplification. TCRdb's copy holds only in-frame clones and misses some; the assay was immunoSEQ multiplex PCR. V, J and clone size are those of that table, while D and trimming were read from the DNA. The sample carries about 210,000 clones, roughly 79% recorded once. The study recruited people aged roughly 18 to 95 years across around 23 US areas. The sample was PBMCs or T cells enriched from blood (not recorded which). The receptor comes from a woman between 45 and 65 years old with acute COVID-19.

The CDR3 region has the DNA TGTGCCAGCAGCTTGGCCGGGACAGGTTCTTCACCCCTCCACTTT. Its protein is CASSLAGTGSSPLHF. The chain couples TRBV5-8 to TRBJ1-6; 8 nucleotides agree with TRBD1. V shed 0 bases and J 9 bases; nucleotides not matched to a gene: 5. CDR1 and CDR2 (germline): SGHTS, YDEGEE. This CDR3 region has 15 residues.